These 24 T cell receptor beta chains originate from one sample sequenced in a study of OX40 agonist ivuxolimab in advanced cancers. Only in-frame clones appear in the TCRdb table, and some are missing; sequencing was by immunoSEQ multiplex PCR. Among 86,000 or so clones, almost 95% were seen once, and the ten largest hold 2.8%. The sequencing here drew on CD4+ or CD8+ T cells sorted from blood, taken in a trial of the OX40 agonist ivuxolimab. These TCRs come from an adult with an advanced solid tumor such as melanoma, head and neck, liver or kidney cancer.

The V gene is TRBV2, the J gene TRBJ2-7; D gene ambiguous. Between the trimmed V and J ends, which lost 4 bases and 3 bases, there was a span of 7 bases. Germline V gene sequence: CDR1 SNHLY, CDR2 FYNNEI. The CDR3 extends over 12 amino acids. The CDR3 DNA reads as TGTGCCAGCAGTGCGGGTAACTACGAGCAGTACTTC. It yields the protein CASSAGNYEQYF.

The chain joins TRBV7-8 to TRBJ1-1, with D possibly TRBD1 on 5 matching bases. The CDR3 has 13 residues. V lost 4 bases, J lost 11 bases, and 17 bases lay in between. Germline CDR1 and CDR2: SGHVS and FQNEAQ. CDR3 sequence (DNA): TGTGCCAGCAGCTCGTCGCAGGGAACTGGGGCTTTCTTT. Translation gives CASSSSQGTGAFF.

This chain links TRBV28 with TRBJ2-6; D gene uncertain. The V gene lost 3 bases and the J gene lost 2 bases, with 2 bases spanning the gap. This CDR3 has 13 residues. In germline, CDR1 is MDHEN, CDR2 SYDVKM. CDR3 sequence (DNA): TGTGCCAGCAGTTTGACTGGGGCCAACGTCCTGACTTTC. It is translated as CASSLTGANVLTF.

Of note for this clone: The sample has other DNA sequences that encode this CDR3 too. The rearrangement uses TRBV15 and TRBJ1-6; a weak D match, TRBD1 (5 bases). V lost 4 bases to trimming and J lost 5 bases, with 9 bases between them. The CDR3 has 14 residues. Looked up from germline, CDR1 is LNHNV and CDR2 is YYDKDF (reference sequence). Written as DNA, the CDR3 is TGTGCCACCAGCAAGGGGCAACATAATTCACCCCTCCACTTT. Translating gives CATSKGQHNSPLHF.

This clone has only one observation. The chain joins TRBV4-2 to TRBJ1-5; D is ambiguous. Trimming shortened V by 4 bases and J by 4 bases, and 14 bases separated the two germline ends. Germline CDR1 LGHNA, CDR2 YNFKEQ. This CDR3 has 15 amino acids. The CDR3 region is CASSPGRFTNQPQHF. CDR3 DNA sequence: TGTGCCAGCAGCCCCGGCAGATTCACGAATCAGCCCCAGCATTTT.

CDR3 loop: CASSQPSGTGEEKLFF. In DNA, the CDR3 is TGCGCCAGCAGCCAGCCCTCCGGGACAGGGGAGGAAAAACTGTTTTTT. The genes are TRBV4-1 and TRBJ1-4; 10 bases fit TRBD1. Germline CDR1 MGHRA, CDR2 YSYEKL. Trimming cost V 3 bases and J 8 bases; bases outside gene matches: 9. The CDR3 has 16 amino acids.

This clone was recorded a few times. The chain is built from TRBV16 and TRBJ1-1; D is undetermined. This CDR3 has 13 residues. The V and J ends lost 0 bases and 7 bases respectively, with 9 bases between them. Per the germline V gene, CDR1 is KGHSY and CDR2 is FQNENV. CDR3 residues: CASSQSLAGEAFF. The DNA for the CDR3 is TGTGCCAGCAGCCAATCGTTAGCGGGTGAAGCTTTCTTT.

The chain joins TRBV23-1 to TRBJ1-2; no firm D call. TRBV23-1 is recorded as an ORF, its role being uncertain. The length of the CDR3 is 13 residues. V gave up 9 bases and J gave up 8 bases, with 19 bases separating them. The CDR3 DNA is TGCGCCAGGCAGCCAGAAGGGATCGGCGGCTACACCTTC. It translates to CARQPEGIGGYTF.

The chain couples TRBV7-2 to TRBJ1-5; TRBD1 matches 7 bases. J was trimmed by 6 bases and V by 4 bases; bases with no gene match: 3. The germline gives CDR1 SGHTA, CDR2 FQGNSA. The CDR3 sequence is 13 residues long. In DNA, the CDR3 is TGTGCCAGCAGCTCAGGGGGGGGTCAGCCCCAGCATTTT. Its protein is CASSSGGGQPQHF. Full variable domain (missing parts from reference TRBV7-2 and TRBJ1-5): GAGVSQSPSNKVTEKGKDVELRCDPISGHTALYWYRQSLGQGLEFLIYFQGNSAPDKSGLPSDRFSAERTGGSVSTLTIQRTQQEDSAVYLCASSSGGGQPQHFGDGTRLSIL.

This clone was recorded only once. The gene calls are TRBV9 and TRBJ1-1; D is possibly TRBD1 (5 bases). The CDR3 has 13 amino acids. Trimming stripped 1 base from V and 3 bases from J, with 7 bases between. From germline, CDR1 is SGDLS and CDR2 YYNGEE. The CDR3 bases are TGTGCCAGCAGCGTACAGGGAGACACTGAAGCTTTCTTT. This sequence encodes CASSVQGDTEAFF. Complete variable domain (other parts from reference TRBV9 and TRBJ1-1): DSGVTQTPKHLITATGQRVTLRCSPRSGDLSVYWYQQSLDQGLQFLIQYYNGEERAKGNILERFSAQQFPDLHSELNLSSLELGDSALYFCASSVQGDTEAFFGQGTRLTVV.

Here the CDR3 reads CASRGPGGGGYTF. DNA for the CDR3: TGTGCCAGCAGGGGCCCGGGGGGCGGTGGCTACACCTTC. The chain recombines TRBV25-1 with TRBJ1-2, with D possibly matching TRBD1 (6 bases). Germline values: CDR1 MGHDK, CDR2 SYGVNS. The length of the CDR3 is 13 residues. The ends were cut back, 6 bases at V and 7 bases at J, with 15 bases in the middle.

This rearrangement joins TRBV6-1 to TRBJ2-3; D is possibly TRBD1 (5 bases). The CDR3 spans 15 residues. V lost 2 bases, J lost 2 bases, and 11 bases lay in between. Germline CDR1 MNHNS, CDR2 SASEGT. CDR3 sequence reads: CASSERGSYTDTQYF. The CDR3 DNA follows: TGTGCCAGCAGTGAAAGGGGCAGTTACACAGATACGCAGTATTTT.

The chain has TRBV28 and TRBJ1-1; a weak D match, TRBD1 (6 bases). V was cut by 6 bases and J by 1 base, with 15 bases left in between. This CDR3 comprises 15 residues. Germline values: CDR1 MDHEN, CDR2 SYDVKM. CDR3 sequence: CASSLQGKGNTEAFF. CDR3 coding DNA: TGTGCCAGCAGCCTACAGGGTAAGGGGAACACTGAAGCTTTCTTT.

The genes are TRBV5-1 and TRBJ1-1, with D possibly being TRBD1 (6 bases). V lost 3 bases, J lost 6 bases, and 24 bases lay in between. There are 17 residues in the CDR3. CDR1 SGHRS and CDR2 YFSETQ come from the germline V gene. CDR3 coding DNA: TGCGCCAGCAGCTCTACCATACAGGGCTTCTCTATCGCTGAAGCTTTCTTT. The encoded protein is CASSSTIQGFSIAEAFF. The full variable domain, its missing parts supplied by reference TRBV5-1 and TRBJ1-1, is KAGVTQTPRYLIKTRGQQVTLSCSPISGHRSVSWYQQTPGQGLQFLFEYFSETQRNKGNFPGRFSGRQFSNSRSEMNVSTLELGDSALYLCASSSTIQGFSIAEAFFGQGTRLTVV.

This clone showed up just a few times. J is TRBJ1-1 and V is TRBV30, with no clear D. From germline, CDR1 is GTSNPN and CDR2 SVGIG (reference sequence). V was shortened by 2 bases and J by 2 bases, with 15 bases between the two germline ends. This CDR3 is built from 15 residues. CDR3: CAWSLDPRSNTEAFF. The CDR3 DNA reads TGTGCCTGGAGTCTGGACCCCAGAAGCAACACTGAAGCTTTCTTT.

The gene calls are TRBV10-2 and TRBJ2-3, with D perhaps TRBD2 (7 bases). This CDR3 has 17 residues. Looked up from germline, CDR1 is WSHSY and CDR2 is SAAADI. The germline V and J ends were trimmed by 2 bases and 0 bases, with 15 bases remaining between them. The chain's CDR3 is CASSERGGASSTDTQYF. CDR3 in DNA: TGCGCCAGCAGTGAGAGGGGGGGAGCGTCTAGCACAGATACGCAGTATTTT.

The chain uses TRBV29-1 and TRBJ2-7; 9 nucleotides align to TRBD2. The germline CDR1 and CDR2 sequences are SQVTM and ANQGSEA. Trimming took 2 bases from V and 0 from J; bases not matched to a gene: 5. The CDR3 covers 15 residues. CDR3 residues: CSVESLAGDSYEQYF. DNA for the CDR3: TGCAGCGTTGAATCTTTAGCGGGGGACTCCTACGAGCAGTACTTC.

V is TRBV6-6 and J is TRBJ2-5, with a tentative D call TRBD2 (5 bases). From germline, CDR1 is MNHNY and CDR2 SVGAGI (reference sequence). The length of the CDR3 is 12 residues. Trimming removed 4 bases at V and 5 bases at J, with 8 bases between. The CDR3 DNA is TGTGCCAGCAGTTTGAGGGTGGAGACCCAGTACTTC. Translated, it gives CASSLRVETQYF.

The V gene is TRBV5-6, the J gene TRBJ1-4; D is possibly TRBD1 (5 bases). The V and J ends lost 5 bases and 4 bases respectively, with 15 bases between them. The CDR3 contains 15 residues. Looked up from germline, CDR1 is SGHDT and CDR2 is YYEEEE. CDR3 coding DNA: TGTGCCAGCAGTCCAGGGTGGGGATATAATGAAAAACTGTTTTTT. This codes for CASSPGWGYNEKLFF. Supplemented by reference TRBV5-6 and TRBJ1-4, the full variable domain reads DAGVTQSPTHLIKTRGQQVTLRCSPKSGHDTVSWYQQALGQGPQFIFQYYEEEERQRGNFPDRFSGHQFPNYSSELNVNALLLGDSALYLCASSPGWGYNEKLFFGSGTQLSVL.

The chain joins TRBV5-4 to TRBJ2-7; 9 bases match TRBD1. Germline trimming cut 5 bases from V and 5 bases from J; bases unmatched to any gene: 11. CDR3 length: 15 amino acids. Germline lookup yields CDR1 SGHNT and CDR2 YYREEE (reference sequence). For the CDR3, the DNA is TGTGCCAGCAGGGGGGTAAGGGACAGGGCCCACGAGCAGTACTTC. Translated, it gives CASRGVRDRAHEQYF. Drawing the rest from reference TRBV5-4 and TRBJ2-7, the complete variable domain is ETGVTQSPTHLIKTRGQQVTLRCSSQSGHNTVSWYQQALGQGPQFIFQYYREEENGRGNFPPRFSGLQFPNYSSELNVNALELDDSALYLCASRGVRDRAHEQYFGPGTRLTVT.

The chain couples TRBV14 to TRBJ2-1; D is tentatively TRBD1 or TRBD2 (6 bases each). Germline CDR1 is SGHDN and CDR2 is FVKESK. V was clipped by 0 bases and J by 0 bases, with 18 bases between them. The CDR3 sequence is 19 residues long. Here the CDR3 DNA reads TGTGCCAGCAGCCAAGACGCTTGGGGGCAGGGAGGCTCCTACAATGAGCAGTTCTTC. It yields the protein CASSQDAWGQGGSYNEQFF.

The chain carries TRBV7-2 and TRBJ2-3; unclear D gene. The CDR3 runs 13 residues. Trimming removed 5 bases from V and 2 bases from J, with 8 bases in between. Germline V lookup: CDR1 SGHTA, CDR2 FQGNSA. The CDR3 loop is CASSRIYTDTQYF. CDR3 bases: TGTGCCAGCAGCCGAATATACACAGATACGCAGTATTTT.

CDR3 loop: CASRSPGQNSPLHF. As DNA, the CDR3 is TGTGCCAGCAGATCCCCGGGACAGAATTCACCCCTCCACTTT. The chain uses TRBV6-6 and TRBJ1-6; 7 bases line up with TRBD1. The CDR3 is 14 amino acids. The trim removed 6 bases at V and 7 bases at J, leaving 6 bases unmatched. Germline V gene data show CDR1 as MNHNY and CDR2 as SVGAGI (reference sequence).

This chain links TRBV21-1 with TRBJ1-1; the table's D gene call, TRBD1, was not cross checked with the DNA. TRBV21-1 is annotated as a pseudogene. The CDR3 loop spans 15 amino acids. This CDR3 reads CASSRPGQGGTEAFF. For the CDR3, the DNA is TGTGCCAGCAGCCGACCTGGACAGGGCGGTACTGAAGCTTTCTTT.